This TCR beta chain was recorded in a study of blood T cell repertoires in COVID-19. Across the whole study: COVID-19 samples from acute and convalescent phases originated in the United States, Italy and Spain. Nucleic acid was either cDNA or gDNA, and it came from T cells, B-cell-depleted T cells, or PBMCs.

In germline, CDR1 is SGHRS, CDR2 YFSETQ. V shed 1 base, J shed 3 bases, and the junction held 4 bases outside the gene matches. This CDR3 region has 15 residues. In the original analysis: The authors estimated nucleated cell counts from reference gene primer amplification. Libraries were prepared by immunoSEQ multiplex PCR; TCRdb keeps only in-frame clonotypes and omits some of them. Clone size and the V and J calls come from that table; the DNA yielded D and trimming. This sample yields approximately 220,000 clones, of which about four fifths are seen a single time; approximately 4.5% belongs to the top ten.

This chain joins TRBV5-1 and TRBJ1-1; 9 bases map to TRBD1. This clonotype was sampled from a woman in her 70s with acute or convalescent COVID-19. The sample consisted of peripheral blood. The CDR3 nucleotides are TGCGCCAGCAGCTTGCTGGACAGGGGTCACACTGAAGCTTTCTTT. The encoded protein is CASSLLDRGHTEAFF.